The sequence of this T cell receptor beta chain was determined in a study of post-analysis software for immune sequencing data. Background on the study: The disease courses covered relapsing-remitting, secondary progressive and progressive-relapsing multiple sclerosis.

Unique-molecular-identifier-tagged TCR beta cDNA libraries were used. TCRdb processed the PCR reads anew with MiXCR; each CDR3 protein has one entry. There are roughly 580,000 distinct CDR3 sequences in the sample; roughly 45% occur only once, and 1.7% lies in the top ten. Trimming removed 3 bases from V and 14 bases from J; junction bases left unmatched: 6. The CDR3 is 12 amino acids. This clonotype appeared once. Its specificity is not known. Study-level points and caveats: Compared with controls, patients had more of 4 to 6 TRBV segments, including TRBV5-6, TRBV5-1 and TRBV20-1. Under the F measure, samples that were prepared in one batch clustered strongly together. Comparison with controls showed significantly lower normalized Chao1 diversity in multiple sclerosis patients.

This sequence joins TRBV12-3 or TRBV12-4 and TRBJ2-1; TRBD2 matches 8 bases. The sample taken for sequencing was blood. This TCR derives from a girl aged 5 to 17 with multiple sclerosis. The CDR3 nucleotides read TGTGCCAGCAGTTTGCGGCGGGAGGAGGAGTTCTTC. Amino acids: CASSLRREEEFF.